What follows are 13 T cell receptor beta chains derived from one specimen sequenced in a study of control samples from healthy donors and cancer patients. Measured with immunoSEQ multiplex PCR; TCRdb has only the in-frame clones, and not every one. The sample carries 200,000 or so clones, approximately 91% recorded once. The sequenced sample consisted of blood. The receptors were gathered from a man aged 25 to 40 in good health.

The count of this clone is one. The V call is TRBV5-5, the J call TRBJ2-1; 10 nucleotides line up with TRBD2. The germline gives CDR1 SGHKS, CDR2 YYEKEE (reference sequence). The junction had 8 bases not matched to a gene; V was cut back by 0 bases and J by 8 bases. CDR3 length: 16 amino acids. CDR3 amino acids: CASSLVPTSGSYEQFF. CDR3 coding DNA: TGTGCCAGCAGCTTGGTGCCGACTAGCGGGTCCTATGAGCAGTTCTTC.

The chain joins TRBV30 to TRBJ1-4; 7 bases fit TRBD1. Germline V gene sequence: CDR1 GTSNPN, CDR2 SVGIG (reference sequence). V lost 8 bases to trimming and J lost 0 bases; unmatched junction nucleotides: 12. The CDR3 has 16 residues. In nucleotides, the CDR3 is TGTGCCCTAGATAAAGTAGGGACAGCAACTAATGAAAAACTGTTTTTT. Translated: CALDKVGTATNEKLFF.

V and J are TRBV19 and TRBJ2-1; TRBD2 agrees at 11 bases. In germline, CDR1 is LNHDA, CDR2 SQIVND (reference sequence). V lost 4 bases and J lost 0; bases outside the gene matches: 5. This CDR3 contains 17 residues. In nucleotides, the CDR3 is TGTGCCAGTAGTACGTCTAGCGGGGGGCACTCCTACAATGAGCAGTTCTTC. This codes for CASSTSSGGHSYNEQFF.

The chain is built from TRBV20-1 and TRBJ1-2; TRBD1 matches 7 bases. V was pared by 7 bases and J by 6 bases, with 5 bases of the junction left unmatched. The germline gives CDR1 DFQATT, CDR2 SNEGSKA (reference sequence). The CDR3 extends over 11 amino acids. Written as DNA, the CDR3 is TGCAGTGGACAGGGAGGTCATGGCTACACCTTC. Translation: CSGQGGHGYTF.

CDR3 DNA: TGTGCCACCAGTGATCCCCCAGGCAGGGGCGAGGCCAACGTCCTGACTTTC. Encoded protein: CATSDPPGRGEANVLTF. The chain is built from TRBV24-1 and TRBJ2-6; the D gene is possibly TRBD1 (6 bases). The CDR3 consists of 17 residues. Trimming pared 3 bases from V and 6 bases from J, leaving 17 bases between. Germline V CDR1 and CDR2: KGHDR, SFDVKD.

This clone was picked up one time. The V call is TRBV18, the J call TRBJ1-6; D gene unclear. Germline V gene sequence: CDR1 KGHSH, CDR2 LQKENI. Trimming shortened V by 2 bases and J by 16 bases, and 15 bases separated the two germline ends. CDR3 length: 13 residues. The CDR3 DNA reads as TGTGCCAGCTCACCAGAGCGGGGTCGCGAGCTCCACTTT. Translation: CASSPERGRELHF.

The chain has TRBV5-1 and TRBJ2-5; D is ambiguous. V was clipped by 3 bases and J by 4 bases, with 10 bases between them. The CDR3 covers 13 residues. Germline CDR1 and CDR2: SGHRS and YFSETQ. CDR3 amino acids: CASSSTHRETQYF. The CDR3 DNA is TGCGCCAGCAGCTCCACACATCGAGAGACCCAGTACTTC.

The V call is TRBV29-1, the J call TRBJ2-3; 9 bases match TRBD1. The trim removed 4 bases at V and 0 bases at J, leaving 2 bases unmatched. The CDR3 is 14 residues long. Germline V CDR1 and CDR2: SQVTM, ANQGSEA. The CDR3 spells CSVGTGASTDTQYF. The CDR3 DNA is TGCAGCGTTGGGACAGGGGCGAGCACAGATACGCAGTATTTT.

This sequence joins TRBV4-1 and TRBJ2-2; TRBD2 agrees at 7 bases. The trim removed 4 bases at V and 1 base at J, leaving 3 bases unmatched. The CDR3 spans 15 residues. CDR1 is MGHRA and CDR2 is YSYEKL in the germline V gene. This chain's CDR3 is CASSRGGVNTGELFF. The CDR3 coding sequence is TGCGCCAGCAGCCGTGGGGGGGTGAACACCGGGGAGCTGTTTTTT.

This clone was detected only a few times. The J gene is TRBJ1-3, the V gene TRBV15; D unresolved. The germline CDR1 and CDR2 sequences are LNHNV and YYDKDF (reference sequence). The CDR3 has 15 residues. Trimming removed 0 bases from V and 5 bases from J, with 11 bases in between. CDR3: CATSREGSWRNTIYF. CDR3 nucleotides: TGTGCCACCAGCAGAGAGGGGAGTTGGCGAAACACCATATATTTT.

The chain couples TRBV29-1 to TRBJ1-2; D is unresolved. CDR1 and CDR2 (germline): SQVTM, ANQGSEA. The length of the CDR3 is 15 residues. Trimming shortened V by 0 bases and J by 5 bases, and 16 bases separated the two germline ends. CDR3: CSVEDLYGITYGYTF. The DNA for the CDR3 is TGCAGCGTTGAAGATCTTTACGGGATTACATATGGCTACACCTTC.

The chain is built from TRBV7-2 and TRBJ2-1; D call uncertain. Per germline, CDR1 SGHTA and CDR2 FQGNSA. This CDR3 region has 13 residues. V was shortened by 8 bases and J by 0 bases, with 8 bases between the two germline ends. The CDR3 region is CASGLGSYNEQFF. The CDR3 coding sequence is TGTGCCAGCGGGTTGGGCTCCTACAATGAGCAGTTCTTC.

This chain links TRBV29-1 with TRBJ2-7, with D uncertain. The V and J ends lost 1 base and 5 bases respectively, with 9 bases between them. Germline V gene data show CDR1 as SQVTM and CDR2 as ANQGSEA. The CDR3 consists of 12 residues. The CDR3 reads CSVEGPTHEQYF. In DNA form, the CDR3 reads TGCAGCGTTGAAGGTCCCACCCACGAGCAGTACTTC.